This T cell receptor (beta chain) appears in the sequencing data of a study of blood T cell repertoires in COVID-19. Clones were sequenced by immunoSEQ multiplex PCR, and TCRdb holds only the in-frame ones, with some missing. Counted here are 150,000 or so clones, just over 90% occurring once; the ten biggest clones make up less than 2%. The germline gives CDR1 MNHEY, CDR2 SVGEGT. V was trimmed by 4 bases and J by 6 bases, leaving 9 bases between them. CDR3 length: 13 amino acids. The sequence was collected from a woman in her sixties with COVID-19, enrolled during active disease. Sequences were obtained from peripheral blood. The rearrangement joins TRBV6-2 or TRBV6-3 to TRBJ2-2, with D tentatively TRBD1 (5 bases). CDR3: CASSFLGPGELFF. CDR3 coding DNA: TGTGCCAGCAGTTTCTTGGGGCCCGGGGAGCTGTTTTTT.